Given below is one T cell receptor (beta chain) in context. This specimen comes from a study of blood T cell repertoires in COVID-19. Study-wide background: Researchers got acute and convalescent COVID-19 samples from the United States, Italy and Spain.

V shed 2 bases and J shed 5 bases, with 15 bases lying between them. This CDR3 spans 14 amino acids. Germline V gene lookup returns CDR1 GTSNPN and CDR2 SVGIG (reference sequence). The repertoire was sequenced with immunoSEQ multiplex PCR; TCRdb's copy has only in-frame clones and lacks some. Found here are about 76,000 clones, over 80% of them singletons; the top ten hold 4.5% to 7%. The genes are TRBV30 and TRBJ1-2; D perhaps matches TRBD1 (6 bases). Sequencing was performed on peripheral blood. The TCR was taken from a man aged 45-65 years with active COVID-19. As DNA, the CDR3 is TGTGCCTGGAGTCCGGGACAAAGGATATATGGCTACACCTTC. Its protein is CAWSPGQRIYGYTF.